This TCR beta chain came from a study of cytomegalovirus exposure and HLA in healthy donors. Germline CDR1 MNHNY, CDR2 SVGAGI (reference sequence). The CDR3 length is 15 residues. V lost 0 bases, J lost 5 bases, and 13 bases lay in between. Both 60 Vbeta primers and 13 Jbeta primers went into the PCR. The method was immunoSEQ multiplex PCR; TCRdb's version includes in-frame clones alone and lacks a portion of them. The sample lists 130,000 to 150,000 clones, 75% to 90% occurring once. Sample: PBMCs. This clonotype was sampled from a woman aged 30 to 39 in good health and CMV-seronegative. This chain links TRBV6-6 with TRBJ1-2; maybe TRBD1 (5 bases). The CDR3 here is CASSYSGKGLYGYTF. CDR3 DNA sequence: TGTGCCAGCAGTTACTCGGGAAAGGGACTTTATGGCTACACCTTC.